The rows below give T cell receptor beta chains drawn from one sample of a study of STAT5B mutations in CD4+ large granular lymphocyte leukemia. TCRdb's copy holds only in-frame clones and misses some; the assay was immunoSEQ multiplex PCR. This sample has 45,000 to 55,000 clones; approximately 70% occur once, and the top ten carry roughly 1.4%. Sequenced: CD4+ T cells from blood buffy coats. The receptors were sampled from a human donor in good health. Each CDR3 is given with its conserved first and last residue. A D gene is named only where the DNA matches it firmly. Where a row states a size, it is once, few, many or the class of an expanded clone; other rows omit it.

V: TRBV5-1; size: -; D: -; J: TRBJ1-4; DNA: TGCGCCAGCAGCTACCGAGGGGGGAATGAAAAACTGTTTTTT; CDR3: CASSYRGGNEKLFF
V: TRBV5-6; size: few; D: -; J: TRBJ2-5; DNA: TGTGCCAGCAGCGTCGGGGAGACCCAGTACTTC; CDR3: CASSVGETQYF
V: TRBV29-1; size: few; D: -; J: TRBJ2-3; DNA: TGCAGCGTTGAAGATTCCCGGGGGGCACGCACAGATACGCAGTATTTT; CDR3: CSVEDSRGARTDTQYF
V: TRBV29-1; size: -; D: TRBD1; J: TRBJ1-2; DNA: TGCAGCGCCTCAGGGGGCTCCGACTATGGCTACACCTTC; CDR3: CSASGGSDYGYTF
V: TRBV2; size: -; D: TRBD1; J: TRBJ1-2; DNA: TGTGCCAGCAAAACAGGGGAGGCTGGCTACACCTTC; CDR3: CASKTGEAGYTF
V: TRBV6-6; size: -; D: -; J: TRBJ2-1; DNA: TGTGCCAGCAGCCCCGGGCAGCGCTCCTACAATGAGCAGTTCTTC; CDR3: CASSPGQRSYNEQFF
V: TRBV14; size: once; D: -; J: TRBJ1-4; DNA: TGTGCCAGCAGCCGCAGGGCGGCTAATGAAAAACTGTTTTTT; CDR3: CASSRRAANEKLFF
V: TRBV11-1; size: -; D: -; J: TRBJ2-3; DNA: TGTGCCAGCAGCGGCGACATAGTCACAGATACGCAGTATTTT; CDR3: CASSGDIVTDTQYF
V: TRBV5-1; size: -; D: -; J: TRBJ2-2; DNA: TGCGCCAGCAGCATGACAGACACCGGGGAGCTGTTTTTT; CDR3: CASSMTDTGELFF
V: TRBV19; size: few; D: TRBD1; J: TRBJ1-1; DNA: TGTGCCAGTAGTTTTGGGACAGGAGTGAACACTGAAGCTTTCTTT; CDR3: CASSFGTGVNTEAFF
V: TRBV5-6; size: -; D: -; J: TRBJ2-6; DNA: TGTGCCAGCAGCTCTGGGGCCGGCGTCCTGACTTTC; CDR3: CASSSGAGVLTF
V: TRBV5-1; size: -; D: -; J: TRBJ1-6; DNA: TGCGCCAGCAGCTATCCCGAGGGAGGCTCCCTCCACTTT; CDR3: CASSYPEGGSLHF
V: TRBV5-1; size: -; D: -; J: TRBJ2-1; DNA: TGCGCCAGCAGCTTGGAGGACAGTTGGGCCAATGAGCAGTTCTTC; CDR3: CASSLEDSWANEQFF
V: TRBV11-2; size: -; D: TRBD1; J: TRBJ1-2; DNA: TGTGCCAGCAGCCCGACAGGGTATGGCTACACCTTC; CDR3: CASSPTGYGYTF
V: TRBV7-2; size: -; D: -; J: TRBJ2-1; DNA: TGTGCCAGCGGAGGTTTTGGGGGGCAGAATGAGCAGTTCTTC; CDR3: CASGGFGGQNEQFF
V: TRBV7-9; size: -; D: -; J: TRBJ2-7; DNA: TGTGCCAGCAGCTTCGAGGAAAAGCAGTACTTC; CDR3: CASSFEEKQYF
V: TRBV9; size: -; D: -; J: TRBJ1-3; DNA: TGTGCCAGCAGCCCATTGACCGGGAGCTCTGGAAACACCATATATTTT; CDR3: CASSPLTGSSGNTIYF